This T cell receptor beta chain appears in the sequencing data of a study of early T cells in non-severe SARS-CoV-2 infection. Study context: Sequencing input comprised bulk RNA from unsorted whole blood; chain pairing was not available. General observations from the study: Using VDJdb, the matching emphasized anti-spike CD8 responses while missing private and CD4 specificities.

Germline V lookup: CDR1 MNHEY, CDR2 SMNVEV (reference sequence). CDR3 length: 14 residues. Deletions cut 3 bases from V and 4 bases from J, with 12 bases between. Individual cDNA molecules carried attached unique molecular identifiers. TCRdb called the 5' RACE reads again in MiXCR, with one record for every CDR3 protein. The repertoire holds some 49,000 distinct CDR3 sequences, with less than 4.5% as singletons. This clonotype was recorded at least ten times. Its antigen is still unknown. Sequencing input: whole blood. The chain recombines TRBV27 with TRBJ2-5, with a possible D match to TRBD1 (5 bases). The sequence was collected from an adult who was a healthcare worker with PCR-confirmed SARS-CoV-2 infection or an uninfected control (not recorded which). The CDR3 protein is CASSFQGQGETQYF. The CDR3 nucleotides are TGTGCCAGCAGTTTCCAGGGTCAGGGAGAGACCCAGTACTTC.